This T cell receptor (beta chain) was documented in a study of T cells after yellow fever vaccination. Template switching by 5'RACE produced TCR cDNA, adding a universal primer site and UMIs. Each CDR3 protein gets one entry after TCRdb re-called the 5' RACE reads with MiXCR. The table lists 600,000 to 750,000 distinct CDR3 sequences, about 12% of them singletons. Concerning this clonotype: Its antigen remains unidentified.

CDR3 length: 15 amino acids. The ends were cut back, 6 bases at V and 2 bases at J, with 15 bases in the middle. Germline V gene sequence: CDR1 SGHDN, CDR2 FVKESK. The study, taken as a whole, reports: The secondary response peaked faster, at day 5 versus 15, but was weaker. Clones that expanded after primary vaccination mostly reappeared after the booster (less than 98% CD4, approximately 89% CD8).

This clonotype was sampled from a young man who received the YFV17D yellow fever vaccine. V usage is TRBV14 and J usage is TRBJ2-3; perhaps D is TRBD1 or TRBD2 (5 bases each). Specimen: PBMCs, collected on the day of the yellow fever booster vaccination. The CDR3 reads CASSEMGTTTDTQYF. The CDR3 DNA follows: TGTGCCAGCAGTGAGATGGGGACCACCACAGATACGCAGTATTTT. The variable domain in full, completed from reference TRBV14 and TRBJ2-3, reads EAGVTQFPSHSVIEKGQTVTLRCDPISGHDNLYWYRRVMGKEIKFLLHFVKESKQDESGMPNNRFLAERTGGTYSTLKVQPAELEDSGVYFCASSEMGTTTDTQYFGPGTRLTVL.